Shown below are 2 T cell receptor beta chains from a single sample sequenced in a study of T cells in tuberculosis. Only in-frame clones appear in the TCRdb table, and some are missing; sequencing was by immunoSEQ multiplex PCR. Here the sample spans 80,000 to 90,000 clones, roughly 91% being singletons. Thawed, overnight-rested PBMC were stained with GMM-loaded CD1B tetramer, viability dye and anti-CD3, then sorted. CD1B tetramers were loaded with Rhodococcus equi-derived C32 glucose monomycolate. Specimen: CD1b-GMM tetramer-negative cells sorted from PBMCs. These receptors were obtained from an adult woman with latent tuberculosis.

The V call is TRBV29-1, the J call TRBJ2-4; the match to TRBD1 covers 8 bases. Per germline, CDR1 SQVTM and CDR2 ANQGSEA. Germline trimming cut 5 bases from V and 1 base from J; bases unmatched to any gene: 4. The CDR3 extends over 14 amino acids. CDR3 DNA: TGCAGCGTTCCGGACAGGGCTGCCAAAAACATTCAGTACTTC. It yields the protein CSVPDRAAKNIQYF.

CDR3 loop: CASSLGASTNEKLFF. As DNA, the CDR3 is TGTGCCAGCAGCTTAGGGGCATCGACTAATGAAAAACTGTTTTTT. This chain links TRBV11-2 with TRBJ1-4; no reliable D call. CDR1 and CDR2 from the germline V gene are SGHAT and FQNNGV. CDR3 length: 15 residues. Trimming left V 1 base short and J 2 bases short, with 8 bases between. Using reference TRBV11-2 and TRBJ1-4 for the parts outside the CDR3, the full variable domain is EAGVAQSPRYKIIEKRQSVAFWCNPISGHATLYWYQQILGQGPKLLIQFQNNGVVDDSQLPKDRFSAERLKGVDSTLKIQPAKLEDSAVYLCASSLGASTNEKLFFGSGTQLSVL.